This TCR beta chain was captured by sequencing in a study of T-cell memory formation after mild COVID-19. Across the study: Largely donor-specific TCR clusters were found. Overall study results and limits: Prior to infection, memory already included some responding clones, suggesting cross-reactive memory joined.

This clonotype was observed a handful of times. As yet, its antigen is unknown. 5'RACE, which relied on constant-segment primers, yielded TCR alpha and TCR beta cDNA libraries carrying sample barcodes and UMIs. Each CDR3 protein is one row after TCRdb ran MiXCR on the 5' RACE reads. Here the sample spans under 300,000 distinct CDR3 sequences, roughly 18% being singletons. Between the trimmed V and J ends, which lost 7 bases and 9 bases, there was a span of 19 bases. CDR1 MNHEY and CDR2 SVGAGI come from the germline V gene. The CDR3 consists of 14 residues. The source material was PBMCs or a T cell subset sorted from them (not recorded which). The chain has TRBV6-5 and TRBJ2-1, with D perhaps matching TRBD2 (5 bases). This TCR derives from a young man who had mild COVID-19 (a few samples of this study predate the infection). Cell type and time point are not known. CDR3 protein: CASNRNGGWSEQFF. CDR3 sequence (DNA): TGTGCCAGCAACAGAAATGGAGGATGGAGTGAGCAGTTCTTC.